These 31 T cell receptor beta chains share one sample of origin, sequenced in a study of chemoradiotherapy in HPV16-positive cancers. Only in-frame clones appear in the TCRdb table, and some are missing; sequencing was by immunoSEQ multiplex PCR. The sample has roughly 19,000 clones; about 90% are singletons. The sample was blood, taken from a patient who underwent chemoradiotherapy. The receptors here all came from a human donor with HPV-associated anogenital cancer.

The chain recombines TRBV7-6 with TRBJ1-3; D gene unclear. Germline loops: CDR1 SGHVS, CDR2 FNYEAQ. V lost 5 bases, J lost 8 bases, and 19 bases lay in between. This CDR3 is built from 15 residues. The DNA for the CDR3 is TGTGCCAGCAGCCCGGCCCTCCGGAGGTTGGACACCATATATTTT. It translates to CASSPALRRLDTIYF. The full variable domain, with the rest looked up from reference TRBV7-6 and TRBJ1-3, is GAGVSQSPRYKVTKRGQDVALRCDPISGHVSLYWYRQALGQGPEFLTYFNYEAQQDKSGLPNDRFSAERPEGSISTLTIQRTEQRDSAMYRCASSPALRRLDTIYFGEGSWLTVV.

This clone was observed once. This chain connects TRBV7-2 to TRBJ2-7; D gene ambiguous. The germline V and J ends were trimmed by 5 bases and 2 bases, with 13 bases remaining between them. Germline CDR1 is SGHTA and CDR2 is FQGNSA. The CDR3 sequence is 14 residues long. CDR3 sequence: CASSVEVGPYEQYF. DNA for the CDR3: TGTGCCAGCAGCGTAGAGGTTGGGCCCTACGAGCAGTACTTC.

The chain carries TRBV19 and TRBJ2-7; 9 bases are shared with TRBD2. This CDR3 has 13 amino acids. The ends lost 5 bases at V and 8 bases at J; junction bases unmatched: 7. The germline V gene encodes CDR1 LNHDA and CDR2 SQIVND (reference sequence). For the CDR3, the DNA is TGTGCCAGTAGTCCTGAACTAGCGGGCAAGCAGTACTTC. It yields the protein CASSPELAGKQYF.

This chain connects TRBV6-5 to TRBJ2-7, with D possibly matching TRBD1 (6 bases). CDR1 is MNHEY and CDR2 is SVGAGI in the germline V gene. V shed 6 bases and J shed 2 bases, with 11 bases lying between them. The CDR3 is 13 amino acids. The CDR3 loop is CASSRQDPYEQYF. CDR3 DNA: TGTGCCAGCAGCCGACAGGACCCCTACGAGCAGTACTTC.

The V call is TRBV28, the J call TRBJ1-4; D uncertain. The germline V gene has CDR1 MDHEN and CDR2 SYDVKM. The CDR3 contains 14 residues. V lost 3 bases and J lost 9, with 14 bases in between. The CDR3 DNA reads TGTGCCAGCAGTTTTGGAGGCGCAGAGAAAAAACTGTTTTTT. This encodes CASSFGGAEKKLFF.

The chain links TRBV2 to TRBJ2-4, with TRBD1 matching over 11 bases. Trimming cost V 8 bases and J 10 bases; bases outside gene matches: 7. The CDR3 is made up of 13 amino acids. In germline, CDR1 is SNHLY, CDR2 FYNNEI. The CDR3 nucleotides are TGTGCCAGCCGGACAGGGGGCGGGGTGATTCAGTACTTC. Its protein product is CASRTGGGVIQYF.

The rearrangement uses TRBV6-1 and TRBJ2-4, with TRBD2 identical over 13 bases. The V segment lost 11 bases and the J segment 9 bases; nucleotides outside the gene matches: 7. CDR3 size: 13 residues. Germline CDR1 and CDR2: MNHNS and SASEGT. CDR3 sequence: CAGRTSGGGIQYF. For the CDR3, the DNA is TGTGCCGGAAGGACTAGCGGGGGTGGCATTCAGTACTTC.

This clone has a single count. The V call is TRBV19, the J call TRBJ2-3; 8 bases fit TRBD2. Germline V CDR1 and CDR2: LNHDA, SQIVND (reference sequence). After removal of 1 base from V and 4 bases from J, the junction contained 10 bases not matched to a gene. The CDR3 spans 17 residues. In DNA, the CDR3 is TGTGCCAGTAGTATAGGTCCCCGCGGGGGGAGTCCAGATACGCAGTATTTT. As protein: CASSIGPRGGSPDTQYF.

The rearrangement joins TRBV23-1 to TRBJ1-2, with TRBD1 as a possible D gene (5 bases). TRBV23-1 is an open reading frame whose function is uncertain. V lost 8 bases and J lost 5, with 30 bases in between. This CDR3 contains 18 residues. Written as DNA, the CDR3 is TGCGCCAGCGCCCCTCTTCCCGGGGCTTCCGTTGATCTTTATGGCTACACCTTC. Translated: CASAPLPGASVDLYGYTF.

V usage is TRBV7-9 and J usage is TRBJ2-7; 7 positions match TRBD1. Germline-derived CDR1 and CDR2 are SEHNR and FQNEAQ (reference sequence). Trimming at V came to 4 bases and at J to 3 bases, leaving 3 bases not matched to a gene. The CDR3 is made up of 13 amino acids. The CDR3 DNA is TGTGCCAGCAGCTCGGGACAGAACTACGAGCAGTACTTC. Residues: CASSSGQNYEQYF.

The rearrangement links TRBV6-5 to TRBJ2-1; 14 nucleotides align to TRBD2. This CDR3 spans 15 amino acids. CDR1 is MNHEY, CDR2 SVGAGI, per germline. The V gene end was trimmed by 7 bases and the J gene end by 6 bases; junction bases not matched to a gene: 5. In DNA form, the CDR3 reads TGTGCCAGCACAAAGGGACTAGCGGGGGCCAATGAGCAGTTCTTC. This gives the protein CASTKGLAGANEQFF.

The chain recombines TRBV6-1 with TRBJ2-7, with no clear D. V lost 8 bases and J 3 bases, leaving 11 bases between the germline ends. Germline V gene data show CDR1 as MNHNS and CDR2 as SASEGT. The CDR3 has 12 residues. CDR3 DNA sequence: TGTGCCAGCTCGGCCGCTGGCTACGAGCAGTACTTC. This encodes CASSAAGYEQYF.

This rearrangement joins TRBV14 to TRBJ2-7; D might be TRBD2 (5 bases). CDR1 is SGHDN, CDR2 FVKESK, per germline. V shed 4 bases and J shed 4 bases, with 8 bases lying between them. The CDR3 runs to 12 residues. The CDR3 nucleotides read TGTGCCAGCAGCCGGACTTTTTACGAGCAGTACTTC. Translating it yields CASSRTFYEQYF.

This clone was picked up one time. The V and J genes are TRBV18 and TRBJ1-2; no firm D call. CDR1 is KGHSH and CDR2 is LQKENI in the germline V gene. The CDR3 spans 13 residues. V shed 2 bases and J shed 6 bases, with 10 bases lying between them. The CDR3 sequence: CASSPGPPDGYTF. The CDR3 nucleotides are TGTGCCAGCTCACCAGGGCCGCCGGATGGCTACACCTTC. Combining the CDR3 with reference TRBV18 and TRBJ1-2 gives the whole variable domain NAGVMQNPRHLVRRRGQEARLRCSPMKGHSHVYWYRQLPEEGLKFMVYLQKENIIDESGMPKERFSAEFPKEGPSILRIQQVVRGDSAAYFCASSPGPPDGYTFGSGTRLTVV.

V usage is TRBV14 and J usage is TRBJ2-3; D unresolved. The V end lost 4 bases, the J end lost 0 bases, and 20 bases lay between the germline ends. CDR1 is SGHDN and CDR2 is FVKESK in the germline V gene. CDR3 length: 18 amino acids. The CDR3 loop is CASSPGPGKLKSTDTQYF. Here the CDR3 DNA reads TGTGCCAGCAGCCCAGGCCCGGGCAAACTAAAAAGCACAGATACGCAGTATTTT. The full variable domain, rest sourced from reference TRBV14 and TRBJ2-3, is EAGVTQFPSHSVIEKGQTVTLRCDPISGHDNLYWYRRVMGKEIKFLLHFVKESKQDESGMPNNRFLAERTGGTYSTLKVQPAELEDSGVYFCASSPGPGKLKSTDTQYFGPGTRLTVL.

The chain links TRBV6-5 to TRBJ2-4, with D unclear. Looked up from germline, CDR1 is MNHEY and CDR2 is SVGAGI. V lost 5 bases and J lost 11, with 13 bases in between. This CDR3 is built from 12 residues. The chain's CDR3 is CASSPSGPVQYF. The CDR3 nucleotides read TGTGCCAGCAGTCCGAGTGGGCCGGTTCAGTACTTC.

For this clone: The junction and the germline gene differ at one end; a read error may be behind it. The J gene is TRBJ2-1, the V gene TRBV7-7; 14 bases align to TRBD2. The CDR3 runs 15 residues. Germline CDR1 reads SSHAT; CDR2 reads FNYEAQ (reference sequence). The CDR3 DNA reads as TGTGCTAGCAGCCCAGGACTAGCGGGGGGAAATGAGCAGTTCTTC. It translates to CASSPGLAGGNEQFF.

The V call is TRBV5-6, the J call TRBJ2-3; the D is unclear. The V end lost 3 bases, the J end lost 2 bases, and 1 base lay between the germline ends. The CDR3 contains 11 residues. CDR1 and CDR2 from the germline V gene are SGHDT and YYEEEE. CDR3 in DNA: TGTGCCAGCAGCTCCACAGATACGCAGTATTTT. Translation: CASSSTDTQYF.

The rearrangement links TRBV29-1 to TRBJ2-2; maybe TRBD2 (6 bases). Germline V lookup: CDR1 SQVTM, CDR2 ANQGSEA. V was clipped by 6 bases and J by 3 bases, with 14 bases between them. The CDR3 covers 14 residues. CDR3 residues: CSVGGTVYTGELFF. The CDR3 DNA follows: TGCAGCGTGGGGGGTACCGTGTACACCGGGGAGCTGTTTTTT.

V usage is TRBV10-3 and J usage is TRBJ2-7; D is ambiguous. The V and J ends lost 4 bases and 0 bases respectively, with 1 base between them. Germline values: CDR1 ENHRY, CDR2 SYGVKD. The CDR3 covers 11 residues. The CDR3, as DNA: TGTGCCATCAGTGCCTCCTACGAGCAGTACTTC. This translates into CAISASYEQYF.

V usage is TRBV19 and J usage is TRBJ1-2; possible D gene TRBD1, 5 bases. V gave up 6 bases and J gave up 6 bases, with 14 bases separating them. Germline values: CDR1 LNHDA, CDR2 SQIVND (reference sequence). This CDR3 is built from 13 residues. This chain's CDR3 is CASRGERINGYTF. CDR3 nucleotides: TGTGCCAGTAGGGGGGAGAGGATTAATGGCTACACCTTC.

J is TRBJ1-6 and V is TRBV4-3; D gene unclear. The V gene lost 0 bases and the J gene lost 9 bases, with 15 bases spanning the gap. The CDR3 runs to 16 residues. In germline, CDR1 is LGHNA, CDR2 YSLEER. CDR3 DNA: TGCGCCAGCAGCCAAGATGGCGAGTATGGTGGTTCACCCCTCCACTTT. Its protein product is CASSQDGEYGGSPLHF.

This chain uses TRBV7-8 with TRBJ1-3, with D hard to call. Trimming took 4 bases from V and 0 from J, leaving 13 bases between them. Germline V CDR1 and CDR2: SGHVS, FQNEAQ. This CDR3 contains 16 residues. The CDR3 loop is CASSSIPKDSGNTIYF. CDR3 DNA: TGTGCCAGCAGCTCAATCCCAAAAGACTCTGGAAACACCATATATTTT.

The CDR3 reads CASSRQGAGMNTEAFF. In DNA form, the CDR3 reads TGTGCCAGCAGTAGGCAGGGGGCCGGGATGAACACTGAAGCTTTCTTT. J is TRBJ1-1 and V is TRBV7-2; 8 positions agree with TRBD1. The CDR3 totals 16 residues. J lost 0 bases, V lost 6 bases, and 9 bases had no gene match. Germline-derived CDR1 and CDR2 are SGHTA and FQGNSA.

This chain links TRBV7-6 with TRBJ2-3; D might be TRBD1 (6 bases). The V end was cut by 2 bases, the J end by 3 bases, with 12 bases between. The CDR3 is 15 amino acids. From germline, CDR1 is SGHVS and CDR2 FNYEAQ. CDR3 nucleotide sequence: TGTGCCAGCAGCTTAACTCCGAGGGGGACAGATACGCAGTATTTT. It codes for CASSLTPRGTDTQYF.

The V call is TRBV29-1, the J call TRBJ2-7; D perhaps matches TRBD2 (5 bases). The CDR3 has 12 amino acids. Germline V gene data show CDR1 as SQVTM and CDR2 as ANQGSEA. V lost 4 bases and J lost 3, with 10 bases in between. Written as DNA, the CDR3 is TGCAGCGTTGCTGGTAGCGTCTACGAGCAGTACTTC. It yields the protein CSVAGSVYEQYF.

By its share, this clone is medium-sized. CDR3 amino acids: CASSYSGFQNSAFF. CDR3 in DNA: TGTGCCAGCAGTTACTCGGGATTTCAGAATTCAGCTTTCTTT. The V and J genes are TRBV6-5 and TRBJ1-1; D call uncertain. V was shortened by 0 bases and J by 10 bases, with 15 bases between the two germline ends. The CDR3 runs to 14 residues. The germline CDR1 and CDR2 sequences are MNHEY and SVGAGI.

The V gene is TRBV5-1, the J gene TRBJ2-1; 7 bases agree with TRBD2. With 2 bases clipped from V and 3 bases from J, the junction kept 11 bases outside the gene matches. The CDR3 has 17 amino acids. Germline-derived CDR1 and CDR2 are SGHRS and YFSETQ. The CDR3 reads CASSLGGSWGNYNEQFF. As DNA, the CDR3 is TGCGCCAGCAGCTTAGGCGGGAGCTGGGGAAACTACAATGAGCAGTTCTTC.

V gene TRBV9 combines with J gene TRBJ2-5; unclear D gene. Trimming pared 8 bases from V and 3 bases from J, leaving 5 bases between. Germline CDR1 SGDLS, CDR2 YYNGEE. The CDR3 has 10 amino acids. The DNA of the CDR3 is TGTGCCAGTGGTGAAGAGACCCAGTACTTC. It encodes CASGEETQYF.

V and J are TRBV6-5 and TRBJ2-1; TRBD1 or TRBD2 may be the D gene (5 bases each). V was cut by 7 bases and J by 8 bases, with 15 bases left in between. The V gene's germline CDR1 is MNHEY and CDR2 SVGAGI. CDR3 length: 13 residues. The CDR3 coding sequence is TGTGCCAGCACCCAACCCGGGGCTCATGAGCAGTTCTTC. Amino acid sequence: CASTQPGAHEQFF.

This clone was observed a single time. The chain joins TRBV7-9 to TRBJ1-1, with D unresolved. This CDR3 has 15 amino acids. Germline-derived CDR1 and CDR2 are SEHNR and FQNEAQ (reference sequence). V was trimmed by 1 base and J by 4 bases, leaving 13 bases between them. The DNA for the CDR3 is TGTGCCAGCAGCTTAGTGGCAGGAGCAACCACTGAAGCTTTCTTT. Its protein product is CASSLVAGATTEAFF.